These 5 T cell receptor beta chains came from one sample sequenced in a study of CD4 T cells in relation to SARS-CoV-2 and coronaviruses. The unexposed donors gave CD4+ T cells in about 2011-2018, prior to COVID-19. Isolation of CD4+ T cells took place after approximately 10 days in culture. Sequenced by immunoSEQ multiplex PCR; TCRdb stores in-frame clones only, minus some. The sample lists 20,000 to 25,000 clones, around 80% occurring once. The antigens these receptors bind are not known. Sequencing input: CD4+ T cells from PBMCs, cultured in vitro. These receptors all stem from a human donor in good health.

The chain employs TRBV7-6 and TRBJ2-7, with TRBD1 matching over 7 bases. This CDR3 spans 15 amino acids. After removal of 0 bases from V and 6 bases from J, the junction contained 8 bases not matched to a gene. Germline V gene data show CDR1 as SGHVS and CDR2 as FNYEAQ. DNA for the CDR3: TGTGCCAGCAGCTTAGCGCAGGGGGTCATCGCCGAGCAGTACTTC. Its protein is CASSLAQGVIAEQYF.

The CDR3 reads CASSDSNYGYTF. CDR3 DNA sequence: TGCGCCAGCAGTGACAGCAACTATGGCTACACCTTC. The chain is built from TRBV10-1 and TRBJ1-2; no firm D call. This CDR3 spans 12 amino acids. V dropped 3 bases and J dropped 2 bases, with 4 bases sitting between them. Germline CDR1 is WNHNN and CDR2 is SYGVQD (reference sequence).

This clone was seen a handful of times. The genes are TRBV14 and TRBJ2-3; 11 nucleotides match TRBD2. CDR1 SGHDN and CDR2 FVKESK come from the germline V gene. The CDR3 covers 15 residues. V dropped 6 bases and J dropped 1; count of bases not matched to a gene: 3. CDR3 nucleotide sequence: TGTGCCAGCAGGACTAGCGGGACACGCACAGATACGCAGTATTTT. It is translated as CASRTSGTRTDTQYF.

The rearrangement links TRBV4-1 to TRBJ1-1; no clear D gene. In germline, CDR1 is MGHRA, CDR2 YSYEKL. The CDR3 contains 13 residues. V was cut by 1 base and J by 5 bases, with 8 bases left in between. CDR3 protein: CASSQVITTEAFF. The CDR3 nucleotides read TGCGCCAGCAGCCAAGTGATCACGACTGAAGCTTTCTTT.

This clone has only a few counts. One end of the junction does not line up with germline, which may come from a read error. The chain recombines TRBV6-1 with TRBJ2-3; the match to TRBD2 covers 10 bases. This CDR3 has 15 amino acids. CDR1 is MNHNS, CDR2 SASEGT, per germline. The chain's CDR3 is CASSKAGGNTDTQYF. DNA for the CDR3: TGTGCCAGCAGTAAAGCGGGAGGGAACACAGATACGCAGTATTTT.